The 5 T cell receptor beta chains below all came from one sample that was sequenced in a study of technical replicates of blood from several donors. Data came from immunoSEQ multiplex PCR; TCRdb stores just in-frame clones and leaves some out. The sample yields about 81,000 clones, under 97% seen once. The sequencing input was T cells isolated from PBMCs. The source is a human donor in good health.

The chain is built from TRBV5-4 and TRBJ2-7; 12 bases are shared with TRBD2. The CDR3 extends over 16 amino acids. Germline V gene sequence: CDR1 SGHNT, CDR2 YYREEE (reference sequence). With 0 bases clipped from V and 2 bases from J, the junction kept 3 bases outside the gene matches. Here the CDR3 reads CASSLGLAGVPYEQYF. The CDR3, as DNA: TGTGCCAGCAGCTTGGGACTAGCGGGAGTACCCTACGAGCAGTACTTC.

Concerning this clone: Mismatch with germline at one junction end may stem from a read error. The rearrangement links TRBV19 to TRBJ1-1; possible D gene TRBD1, 5 bases. There are 12 residues in the CDR3. Germline V gene data show CDR1 as LNHDA and CDR2 as SQIVND (reference sequence). DNA of the CDR3: TGTGCCAGTAGCCCCGGGAGGACAACGCAGCTCTTT. Translating gives CASSPGRTTQLF.

The chain joins TRBV9 to TRBJ2-3; no reliable D call. Per the germline V gene, CDR1 is SGDLS and CDR2 is YYNGEE. Trimming left V 0 bases short and J 4 bases short, with 15 bases between. CDR3 length: 16 amino acids. The CDR3: CASSVVSGDAADTQYF. CDR3 sequence (DNA): TGTGCCAGCAGCGTAGTGTCTGGAGATGCGGCAGATACGCAGTATTTT. The complete variable domain, with remaining parts taken from reference TRBV9 and TRBJ2-3, reads DSGVTQTPKHLITATGQRVTLRCSPRSGDLSVYWYQQSLDQGLQFLIQYYNGEERAKGNILERFSAQQFPDLHSELNLSSLELGDSALYFCASSVVSGDAADTQYFGPGTRLTVL.

The genes are TRBV12-5 and TRBJ2-1; 8 nucleotides line up with TRBD2. This CDR3 has 16 residues. V lost 1 base to trimming and J lost 2 bases; unmatched junction nucleotides: 4. Germline V gene lookup returns CDR1 LGHNT and CDR2 FRNRAP. As DNA, the CDR3 is TGTGCTAGTGGTTTGGCTGGCGGGGGGACCTACAATGAGCAGTTCTTC. Translated, it gives CASGLAGGGTYNEQFF.

The chain joins TRBV7-9 to TRBJ2-5; 8 bases map to TRBD2. This CDR3 is 13 amino acids long. Germline V gene sequence: CDR1 SEHNR, CDR2 FQNEAQ (reference sequence). V lost 8 bases and J lost 4; bases outside the gene matches: 6. CDR3 region: CASETGGVETQYF. CDR3 sequence (DNA): TGTGCCAGCGAAACGGGAGGGGTAGAGACCCAGTACTTC.